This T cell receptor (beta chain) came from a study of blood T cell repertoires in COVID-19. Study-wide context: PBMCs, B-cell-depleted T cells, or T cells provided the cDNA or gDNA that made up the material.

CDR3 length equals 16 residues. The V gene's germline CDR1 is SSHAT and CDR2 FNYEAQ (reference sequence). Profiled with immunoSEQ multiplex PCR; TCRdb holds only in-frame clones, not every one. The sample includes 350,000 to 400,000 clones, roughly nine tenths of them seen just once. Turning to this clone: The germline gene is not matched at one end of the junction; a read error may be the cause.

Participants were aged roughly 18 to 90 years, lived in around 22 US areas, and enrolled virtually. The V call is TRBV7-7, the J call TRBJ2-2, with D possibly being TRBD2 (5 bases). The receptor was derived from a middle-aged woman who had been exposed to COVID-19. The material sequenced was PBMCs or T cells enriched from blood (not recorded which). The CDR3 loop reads CASSLTRARGTGELFF. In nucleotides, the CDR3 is TGTGCTAGCAGCCTCACGCGGGCTCGGGGCACCGGGGAGCTGTTTTTT.